This TCR beta chain was observed in a study of shared clonotypes between healthy human individuals (dated by TCRdb to the early 2020s). Turning to the overall study: A couple of women and a few men aged 18 to 49 years were included in the cohort. Leukapheresis yielded between about 0.9 and 9 billion PBMCs per donor. Libraries were prepared and TCR repertoires were sequenced by different laboratories using diverse techniques, in order to increase sequencing depth and limit assay-specific biases. Blood TCR repertoires of about five healthy adults were deeply sequenced to estimate repertoire size and the extent of clonotype sharing between individuals. For each donor, CD4 naive and CD4 memory were each given three plates, CD8 naive was given two plates, and CD8 memory was given one plate.

CDR1 and CDR2, looked up from the germline V gene, are SGHTA and FQGNSA. Measured from the cysteine to the phenylalanine, the CDR3 is 17 residues long. CDR3 DNA is the only sequence kept; it has 51 bases, read in frame from the first base. V is reduced by 5 bases and J by 5 bases, leaving a spacing of 24 bases between them. Points the paper makes about the study in general: Roughly 5.2% of naive CD4, 3.5% of naive CD8, roughly 2.5% of memory CD4, and 0.35% to 0.5% of memory CD8 clonotypes were shared across several donors. Pairwise subsampling led to the expectation that sequencing depth would affect the degree of clonotype sharing among donors. Compared with non-shared clonotypes, clonotypes shared by all four sorted-subset donors had higher generation probabilities. Rarefaction of sorted-subset datasets indicated incomplete sequencing despite the large sequencing depth. Naive subsets generally had larger estimated clonotype richness than memory subsets did. Sampling was restricted to blood, and TCR repertoires in tissue are likely to differ from TCR repertoires in blood. Because the study included a small number of donors, the genetic and exposure-history diversity represented was limited.

Using the deep immunoSEQ assay, multiplex PCR amplified TCR CDR3 regions from genomic DNA. For each cell subset, the extracted genomic DNA was distributed evenly across all wells of several immunoSEQ 96-well plates, and each plate served as one replicate. For sorted subsets, roughly 200 ng of genomic DNA, equivalent to 30,000 or so T cell genomes, went into each replicate PCR. Purified libraries were quantified with a Qubit 3.0 fluorometer, sized on a Bioanalyzer 2100, and re-quantified with the KAPA Library Quantification kit. A separate single-read 150-cycle Illumina NextSeq 550 flow cell was used to sequence each immunoSEQ 96-well plate. Turning to the authors' computational methods: Because the immunoSEQ output included only junctional sequences and no quality scores, the filtering could not be the same as the filtering used for full-length reads. To assign V/J genes and CDR3, sequences were annotated against IMGT germline references using PyIR, a Python wrapper for IgBLAST v1.9. Reads were removed for weak V/J assignments (E-value above 1e-6), missing CDR3, stop codons, out-of-frame junctions, or ambiguous translated residues. V3J clonotypes were defined as sequences sharing an identical inferred V gene, J gene, and CDR3 amino acid sequence. The percentage overlap between two repertoires was calculated by dividing the number of shared unique clonotypes by the size of the smaller repertoire. Three approaches were used to assess repertoire richness: RTK rarefaction, the Chao1 estimator, and Recon v2.1 estimates of unobserved clonotypes. Generation probabilities were computed with OLGA for all TCRbeta clonotypes obtained by the gDNA method from several donors. The table was pulled from immuneACCESS by TCRdb, which kept in-frame rearrangements only. Such tables lose some clones; where checked, under half of the loss comes from unresolved V genes, and the rest has no known cause. The D gene and trimming were derived from the DNA, and the V and J assignments and clone size from that table. The sample profile shows fewer than 3 million clones; 85% to 95% of them were found once. More than 0.35% of the sample lies in the top ten.

Donors were healthy HIV-negative adults with no recently reported acute infections or vaccinations. All donors were Caucasian adults living in Nashville, Tennessee, USA. CD4+ T cells were enriched through magnetic negative selection, after which naive cells were positively selected on CD45RA and the remaining negative fraction served as the memory subset. After blood collection by leukapheresis, PBMCs were isolated using Ficoll-Histopaque density gradient centrifugation and then cryopreserved in the vapor phase of liquid nitrogen. Analytical flow cytometry was used to check the purity and quantity of each magnetically sorted T cell population. From each sorted fraction, genomic DNA was isolated and quantified by UV absorbance on a Nanodrop 2000c. Of note for this clone: What this receptor recognizes is not known. No quality values exist for individual bases; no much larger clone is one base distant.

The sequence links TRBV7-2 to TRBJ2-5; the D gene lacks a confident call. This clonotype was obtained from a man younger than 35 in good health. Some clones in this sample may be carry-over from other donors' samples. Input material: naive CD4+ T cells from PBMCs. Per the publication, the cell subset or site label means: CD45RA+ positively selected. The sequenced DNA: TGTGCCAGCAGCCAACGAACCCAGCCGGGTTTAGGGGAGACCCAGTACTTC. Translated, this gives CASSQRTQPGLGETQYF.